Following are 27 T cell receptor beta chains from one sample sequenced in a study of blood T cell repertoires in COVID-19. Some clones are missing from TCRdb's copy, which holds only in-frame ones; the method was immunoSEQ multiplex PCR. The data show tens of thousands of clones, around four fifths seen once. The sample consisted of peripheral blood. These receptors all come from a woman aged 55-69 years with acute or convalescent COVID-19.

The rearrangement links TRBV5-1 to TRBJ2-4, with D unresolved. CDR3 size: 18 residues. With 3 bases removed from V and 2 bases from J, the gap between germline ends came to 21 bases. Per germline, CDR1 SGHRS and CDR2 YFSETQ. This CDR3 is CASSSRTLWAKTKNIQYF. The DNA of the CDR3 is TGCGCCAGCAGCTCGCGAACACTCTGGGCCAAAACCAAAAACATTCAGTACTTC.

This clone was seen a handful of times. The chain employs TRBV4-1 and TRBJ2-2, with a weak D call TRBD2 (6 bases). Per the germline V gene, CDR1 is MGHRA and CDR2 is YSYEKL. This CDR3 region has 16 residues. Trimming removed 2 bases from V and 4 bases from J, with 14 bases in between. DNA of the CDR3: TGCGCCAGCAGCCAACTATTCAGGGAGGTCACCGGGGAGCTGTTTTTT. Protein product: CASSQLFREVTGELFF.

This chain connects TRBV14 to TRBJ2-2; possibly TRBD1 for D (5 bases). The ends were cut back, 4 bases at V and 0 bases at J, with 9 bases in the middle. This CDR3 spans 15 amino acids. Germline values: CDR1 SGHDN, CDR2 FVKESK. CDR3 bases: TGTGCCAGCAGCCTCACAGGTTCGAACACCGGGGAGCTGTTTTTT. Encoded protein: CASSLTGSNTGELFF.

This clone was counted once. The genes are TRBV4-2 and TRBJ1-5; D not certain. V dropped 4 bases and J dropped 0 bases, with 10 bases sitting between them. CDR1 LGHNA and CDR2 YNFKEQ come from the germline V gene. CDR3 length equals 15 residues. In DNA, the CDR3 is TGTGCCAGCAGCCTTGACACGTATAGCAATCAGCCCCAGCATTTT. Protein: CASSLDTYSNQPQHF.

The CDR3 DNA follows: TGTGCCAGCAGCTTGGTAGCAACAGGGGGCAGGGATACGCAGTATTTT. Its protein is CASSLVATGGRDTQYF. The chain has TRBV5-4 and TRBJ2-3; 9 bases agree with TRBD1. Germline CDR1 SGHNT, CDR2 YYREEE (reference sequence). The CDR3 length is 16 residues. V was clipped by 0 bases and J by 6 bases; unmatched bases: 8.

The chain recombines TRBV27 with TRBJ1-2; D gene uncertain. CDR1 is MNHEY and CDR2 is SMNVEV in the germline V gene (reference sequence). The CDR3 is 14 amino acids. V was cut by 8 bases and J by 4 bases, with 17 bases left in between. CDR3 region: CASALGEVGYGYTF. CDR3 coding DNA: TGTGCCAGCGCGCTCGGAGAAGTAGGCTATGGCTACACCTTC.

The gene calls are TRBV28 and TRBJ1-6; 7 bases map to TRBD1. This CDR3 spans 15 amino acids. V trimming: 5 bases; J trimming: 7 bases; junction bases outside the gene matches: 8. Germline V gives CDR1 MDHEN, CDR2 SYDVKM. The CDR3 protein is CASSPGGILNSPLHF. DNA of the CDR3: TGTGCCAGCAGTCCAGGGGGAATTTTGAATTCACCCCTCCACTTT.

The chain uses TRBV6-5 and TRBJ2-1; 11 nucleotides align to TRBD2. This CDR3 contains 13 residues. Losses at the gene ends were 7 bases for V and 9 bases for J; bases not matched to a gene: 5. The germline CDR1 and CDR2 sequences are MNHEY and SVGAGI. The chain's CDR3 is CASKGLAVGEQFF. CDR3 nucleotide sequence: TGTGCCAGCAAGGGACTAGCGGTGGGTGAGCAGTTCTTC.

J is TRBJ2-2 and V is TRBV5-8; 11 bases are a match to TRBD2. The CDR3 is 16 amino acids. V shed 4 bases and J 4 bases; nucleotides not matched to a gene: 6. Germline V gene lookup returns CDR1 SGHTS and CDR2 YDEGEE. CDR3 sequence reads: CASSPGTSGVTGELFF. In DNA form, the CDR3 reads TGTGCCAGCAGCCCTGGGACTAGCGGTGTCACCGGGGAGCTGTTTTTT.

The J gene is TRBJ2-5, the V gene TRBV30; 7 bases fit TRBD1. The V and J ends lost 2 bases and 4 bases, in that order; junction bases with no gene match: 10. Germline V gene lookup returns CDR1 GTSNPN and CDR2 SVGIG (reference sequence). CDR3 length: 15 residues. This chain's CDR3 is CAWSHSGTERETQYF. The CDR3 nucleotides read TGTGCCTGGAGTCACTCAGGGACAGAGAGAGAGACCCAGTACTTC.

This chain joins TRBV19 and TRBJ1-2; D call uncertain. V lost 9 bases and J lost 4, with 18 bases in between. The CDR3 consists of 14 residues. From germline, CDR1 is LNHDA and CDR2 SQIVND (reference sequence). The CDR3 sequence is CASQYAAGFYGYTF. CDR3 sequence (DNA): TGTGCCAGCCAGTATGCCGCAGGCTTCTATGGCTACACCTTC.

The chain employs TRBV2 and TRBJ1-5; D perhaps matches TRBD1 (6 bases). V shed 5 bases and J shed 2 bases, with 10 bases lying between them. The CDR3 length is 14 residues. The V gene's germline CDR1 is SNHLY and CDR2 FYNNEI. The CDR3 protein is CASSTTGRNQPQHF. The CDR3 bases are TGTGCCAGCAGTACGACAGGCCGCAATCAGCCCCAGCATTTT.

The chain carries TRBV27 and TRBJ1-1; 9 positions agree with TRBD1. The CDR3 consists of 15 residues. CDR1 and CDR2 (germline): MNHEY, SMNVEV (reference sequence). The J segment lost 11 bases and the V segment lost 6 bases, leaving 16 bases of the junction unmatched. This chain's CDR3 is CASSLFWTGAFGAFF. The DNA for the CDR3 is TGTGCCAGCAGCCTATTCTGGACAGGGGCATTTGGTGCTTTCTTT.

The gene calls are TRBV5-5 and TRBJ1-3; D may be TRBD1 (5 bases). V shed 0 bases and J shed 8 bases, with 12 bases lying between them. The CDR3 contains 14 residues. Germline loops: CDR1 SGHKS, CDR2 YYEKEE (reference sequence). For the CDR3, the DNA is TGTGCCAGCAGCTTGGATTCCAGGGATGACACCATATATTTT. It translates to CASSLDSRDDTIYF.

The rearrangement links TRBV11-2 to TRBJ1-4, with 9 nucleotides matching TRBD1. The CDR3 is 15 residues long. With V trimmed by 1 base and J by 3 bases, 0 bases remained unmatched. Germline V gene lookup returns CDR1 SGHAT and CDR2 FQNNGV. This CDR3 reads CASSLGQGANEKLFF. As DNA, the CDR3 is TGTGCCAGCAGCTTAGGACAGGGGGCTAATGAAAAACTGTTTTTT.

The chain is built from TRBV6-6 and TRBJ1-1, with D possibly being TRBD1 (5 bases). Between the trimmed V and J ends, which lost 5 bases and 4 bases, there was a span of 23 bases. CDR3 length: 17 residues. Germline CDR1 reads MNHNY; CDR2 reads SVGAGI (reference sequence). CDR3 residues: CASSRQAVEGPLTEAFF. CDR3 nucleotides: TGTGCCAGCAGTCGGCAAGCCGTGGAGGGGCCGCTCACTGAAGCTTTCTTT.

The V call is TRBV3-1 (or the pseudogene TRBV3-2), the J call TRBJ1-5; no definite D call. Germline loops: CDR1 LGHDT, CDR2 YNNKEL (reference sequence). Between the trimmed V and J ends, which lost 0 bases and 6 bases, there was a span of 9 bases. CDR3 size: 14 residues. The CDR3 sequence: CASSQDGGSQPQHF. The CDR3 coding sequence is TGTGCCAGCAGCCAAGATGGAGGGAGTCAGCCCCAGCATTTT.

V usage is TRBV5-1 and J usage is TRBJ1-6; possibly TRBD1 for D (6 bases). V was shortened by 0 bases and J by 7 bases, with 14 bases between the two germline ends. This CDR3 has 16 amino acids. Germline V CDR1 and CDR2: SGHRS, YFSETQ. The CDR3 protein is CASSLDRAILNSPLHF. The CDR3 bases are TGCGCCAGCAGCTTGGACAGGGCTATTCTGAATTCACCCCTCCACTTT. Supplemented by reference TRBV5-1 and TRBJ1-6, the full variable domain reads KAGVTQTPRYLIKTRGQQVTLSCSPISGHRSVSWYQQTPGQGLQFLFEYFSETQRNKGNFPGRFSGRQFSNSRSEMNVSTLELGDSALYLCASSLDRAILNSPLHFGNGTRLTVT.

J is TRBJ1-4 and V is TRBV2, with TRBD1 as a possible D gene (5 bases). Germline V gene sequence: CDR1 SNHLY, CDR2 FYNNEI. This CDR3 has 14 residues. V dropped 2 bases and J dropped 5 bases, with 9 bases sitting between them. CDR3 in amino acids: CASSEQGLNEKLFF. The CDR3 DNA sequence: TGTGCCAGCAGTGAACAGGGACTCAATGAAAAACTGTTTTTT.

V and J are TRBV6-6 and TRBJ2-2; possibly TRBD1 for D (5 bases). CDR1 and CDR2 (germline): MNHNY, SVGAGI (reference sequence). V was cut by 5 bases and J by 4 bases, with 14 bases left in between. The CDR3 totals 15 residues. As DNA, the CDR3 is TGTGCCAGCAGTCGATCGACAGTTACCACCGGGGAGCTGTTTTTT. Translation gives CASSRSTVTTGELFF.

CDR3 amino acids: CASSLGFGGPGGEQFF. Written as DNA, the CDR3 is TGTGCCAGCAGCTTAGGATTTGGTGGACCCGGGGGTGAGCAGTTCTTC. This sequence joins TRBV7-6 and TRBJ2-1, with D tentatively TRBD2 (6 bases). This CDR3 has 16 residues. Trimming cost V 1 base and J 9 bases, with 19 bases left between them. The germline V gene encodes CDR1 SGHVS and CDR2 FNYEAQ.

The chain recombines TRBV24-1 with TRBJ2-4; perhaps TRBD2 as D (5 bases). Germline V gene data show CDR1 as KGHDR and CDR2 as SFDVKD. The CDR3 is 17 amino acids. Trimming removed 0 bases at V and 0 bases at J, with 11 bases between. CDR3 sequence: CATSDLRPGLAKNIQYF. The CDR3 DNA reads TGTGCCACCAGTGATTTGAGACCAGGACTAGCCAAAAACATTCAGTACTTC.

This clone has just one count. The chain links TRBV5-6 to TRBJ2-3, with a possible D match to TRBD1 (5 bases). V lost 0 bases to trimming and J lost 4 bases, with 6 bases between them. The germline gives CDR1 SGHDT, CDR2 YYEEEE. The CDR3 contains 13 residues. DNA for the CDR3: TGTGCCAGCAGCTTGGCAGGGCCAGATACGCAGTATTTT. Translation gives CASSLAGPDTQYF.

V and J are TRBV28 and TRBJ1-4; D uncertain. This CDR3 region has 16 residues. The ends were cut back, 2 bases at V and 7 bases at J, with 17 bases in the middle. From germline, CDR1 is MDHEN and CDR2 SYDVKM. Here the CDR3 reads CASSLRTRRAAEKLFF. In nucleotides, the CDR3 is TGTGCCAGCAGTTTACGGACGCGGCGGGCAGCTGAAAAACTGTTTTTT.

The chain couples TRBV28 to TRBJ1-6; D not resolved. Germline V CDR1 and CDR2: MDHEN, SYDVKM. With 8 bases removed from V and 5 bases from J, the gap between germline ends came to 13 bases. This CDR3 has 14 residues. The CDR3 reads CASRVHSHNSPLHF. CDR3 nucleotide sequence: TGTGCCAGCCGTGTCCATAGTCATAATTCACCCCTCCACTTT.

This chain connects TRBV9 to TRBJ1-5; D perhaps matches TRBD1 (5 bases). CDR1 SGDLS and CDR2 YYNGEE come from the germline V gene. The CDR3 runs 15 residues. The V end lost 2 bases, the J end lost 0 bases, and 9 bases lay between the germline ends. The DNA for the CDR3 is TGTGCCAGCAGCGTTGACAGTTATAGCAATCAGCCCCAGCATTTT. Encoded protein: CASSVDSYSNQPQHF. The full variable domain, its missing parts supplied by reference TRBV9 and TRBJ1-5, is DSGVTQTPKHLITATGQRVTLRCSPRSGDLSVYWYQQSLDQGLQFLIQYYNGEERAKGNILERFSAQQFPDLHSELNLSSLELGDSALYFCASSVDSYSNQPQHFGDGTRLSIL.

The chain uses TRBV19 and TRBJ2-2; 9 nucleotides align to TRBD1. Germline V gene lookup returns CDR1 LNHDA and CDR2 SQIVND (reference sequence). The CDR3 contains 16 residues. The V and J ends lost 7 bases and 7 bases, in that order; junction bases with no gene match: 13. The CDR3 sequence is CASTHRKTGGDGELFF. In nucleotides, the CDR3 is TGTGCCAGTACCCATAGGAAGACAGGGGGTGACGGGGAGCTGTTTTTT.